This T cell receptor (beta chain) derives from a study of cytomegalovirus exposure and HLA in healthy donors (dated by TCRdb to the late 2010s). At the level of the whole study: An earlier analysis of roughly 500 of the donors reported roughly 300 Gb of sequence data and 100 million to 120 million unique TCR beta sequences obtained from 180 million or so T cells. On average, roughly 250,000 unique TCR beta nucleotide sequences were sequenced per donor among fewer than 500 genotyped donors of the cohort, with 15% to 20% of those sequences being non-productive. A later genetic analysis used genome-wide SNP genotypes for about three fifths of the 666 donors, treating that subset as a discovery cohort. Roughly 300 gigabases of sequencing data and around 80 million unique TCR sequences made up an early release that covered under 750 HLA-typed donors. To predict cytomegalovirus infection status, the study brought together high-throughput TCR immunosequencing, statistical association of individual TCRs with disease status, and machine learning. Typing coverage varied by locus: roughly 629-630 donors for A, B, C, DRB1 and DQB1; more than 500 for DQA1; approximately 610 for DPA1; roughly 450 for DPB1. Every repertoire in the discovery cohort had been generated on one and the same sequencing platform. To decide whether each TCR beta V gene segment behaved as functional or pseudogenic, an earlier analysis of approximately 590 of the donors relied on high-throughput TCR beta sequencing. The aim of the study was to test whether cataloging public T cell receptors could identify signatures of past pathogen exposure. Donor age, sex, ethnicity and CMV serostatus were compiled alongside the repertoire data. In addition to the first cohort of 650 to 800 subjects, a separate validation cohort of about 120 different subjects was used. HLA typing covered class I and class II loci at four-digit resolution. Rather than drawing on any new phenotypic data, the later analysis identified candidate immune exposures from TCR beta sequences and the way those sequences occurred across donors. Using immunosequencing, the study profiled T cell repertoires from about 610 subjects and related those repertoires to cytomegalovirus serostatus. Of the roughly 400 genotyped donors, roughly 85% fell in the genetic ancestry cluster associated with self-reported Caucasian donors. A later analysis re-examined previously published TCR beta repertoires from about 700 donors and added high-resolution HLA genotyping to investigate patterns of TCR occurrence. Roughly five DR-DQ haplotypes were handled as single units for association and clustering because linkage in the cohort was strong. Paper-wide results and their limitations: Some IMGT-functional V segments, including TRBV6-2 and TRBV6-3, could not be told apart with the 87-base-pair reads, so those segments were excluded. In a later analysis, the rate of TCR association differed among HLA loci, with DRB1 alleles having the most associated TCRs and HLA-C alleles having the fewest. A cluster of highly shared sequence variants was judged likely to be a technical artifact of the sequencing pipeline. In a later genetic analysis, fewer N-insertions in productive TCRs were reported among donors in an Asian-associated ancestry cluster than the roughly 700-donor mean. V-gene and J-gene trimming of TCR beta chains was associated with a missense DCLRE1C variant in a later genetic analysis, and the association was replicated in an independent cohort. In a later analysis, HLA-associated TCR beta chains showed more clonal expansion and lower generation probabilities than non-associated chains that were equally common. The study listed 164 TCR beta chains as associated with cytomegalovirus. Broadly in line with IMGT annotations, most TCR beta V segments showed up in productive rearrangements about 90% or about 30% of the time in an earlier analysis of 450 to 600 of the donors. Across donors, most TCR sequences were observed very rarely, whereas some public TCRs were present in many individuals. In vitro tests confirmed that a few of the cytomegalovirus-associated TCR beta chains recognize cytomegalovirus antigens. Because HLA typing was missing for some donors at each locus, association tests included only the typed subset. The authors suggested that the approach could potentially be extended to other disease states and immunological phenotypes. Cytomegalovirus status was reported to be diagnosed by the classifier with high specificity and sensitivity in both the original and validation cohorts. Sequencing depth was assumed to be roughly uniform across donors in the presence/absence analyses, though that assumption may not hold. This cohort had only TCR beta chains sequenced, and the lack of alpha or paired-chain data limited which features could be detected. A later analysis found that most CMV-associated TCR beta chains appeared HLA-restricted, with HLA associations seemingly driven largely by CMV exposure. A later analysis reported that several top co-occurrence clusters appeared linked to parvovirus B19, influenza, CMV and Epstein-Barr virus. Because counts were too low, about 17 rarely observed V segments, including chromosome 9 orphons, were excluded from the earlier analysis of about 500 of the donors. Strong co-occurrence of HLA alleles, especially DR and DQ, made assigning TCR associations to individual alleles difficult. For the cohort, immune exposure information was limited to CMV serostatus. A further reported finding was that TCR beta sequences accurately predicted the HLA-A and HLA-B alleles for most subjects in the first cohort. At a false discovery rate of 0.05, a later analysis linked 16,000 or so TCR beta sequences to specific HLA alleles. Correlated functional status among segregating V segments might reflect linkage disequilibrium, but an unknown experimental factor could not be ruled out.

Trimming costs V 4 bases and J 4 bases, and their ends lie 8 bases apart. CDR3 length: 12 amino acids, cysteine to phenylalanine. CDR3 DNA is the only sequence kept; it has 36 bases, read in frame from the first base. Looking up the germline V gene yields CDR1 SGDLS and CDR2 YYNGEE. The method was the immunoSEQ multiplex PCR assay. For the multiplex PCR, a mixture combining 60 forward primers for TCR Vbeta segments and 13 reverse primers for TCR Jbeta segments was used. A multiplex PCR assay on genomic DNA amplified the CDR3 region of rearranged TCR beta genes. The Illumina HiSeq System was used to sequence the amplified TCR beta libraries as 87-base-pair reads. The authors' analysis ran thus. A later analysis tallied approximately 87 million unique TCR beta chains across the 666 repertoires, and about 10 million of those chains were shared by two or more donors. A nearest-neighbor algorithm error-corrected the raw reads and collapsed the reads into unique sequences, merging closely related sequences to remove PCR and sequencing errors. V, D and J gene segments were assigned by aligning CDR3 sequences to IMGT reference sequences. Each retained sequence needed at least a six-nucleotide match to both a V gene segment and a J gene segment. Rearrangements were classified as productive when the CDR3 lacked stop codons and remained in frame with V and J, and all other rearrangements were classified as non-productive. CDR3 was defined according to IMGT convention as the region running from the second conserved V-encoded cysteine to the conserved J-encoded phenylalanine. Sequences without an unambiguous match to a single V gene segment were excluded from the earlier analysis of about 600 of the donors. An earlier analysis of some 500 of the donors classified V segments as functional when productive rearrangements were above 56.7% and as segregating when the standard deviation between donors was above 5%. To diagnose cytomegalovirus status from the catalog of TCR beta chain sequences, a statistical classification framework was built. V and J gene assignment, in a later analysis, came from comparing TCR nucleotide sequences with IMGT/GENE-DB human TR gene sequences. A later analysis assigned CDR3 sequences and most-parsimonious VDJ recombination scenarios with the TCRdist pipeline. In a later analysis, each TCR beta chain was defined by its CDR3 amino acid sequence together with its V-gene family, and reads lacking a unique V-gene family were excluded. In a later analysis, 450 to 600 highly shared, low-generation-probability nucleotide sequences were removed to address suspected cross-contamination and a sequencing artifact. For each public chain, a later analysis derived a clonal expansion index from normalized ranks of inferred template counts within each repertoire. In a later analysis, generation probabilities were computed using a VDJ recombination model fitted to out-of-frame rearrangements, and the results were checked against IGoR. In a later analysis, TCR-TCR, TCR-HLA and TCR-CMV co-occurrence was scored with hypergeometric tests, and a repertoire-size bias correction was applied to TCR pairs. False discovery rates were estimated in a later analysis by permuting HLA or CMV assignments 20 times. A later analysis grouped co-occurring TCRs with DBSCAN, adding TCRdist sequence similarity when clustering within HLA-allele-positive subsets. Repertoires with fewer than 30,000 or more than 120,000 public chains were left out of co-occurrence clustering, as were a handful of repertoires with anomalous nucleotide sharing. The clones in this table, taken by TCRdb from immuneACCESS, are in-frame only. Not every clone is retained; where verified, under half of the shortfall comes from an unresolved V gene, and the cause of the rest is unknown. The V and J calls and clone size were taken over from that table, and D and trimming were inferred from the DNA. Present in this sample are about 130,000 clones, around 80% of which were seen just once. In total, the top ten clones hold 3% to 4% of the sample.

The cohort comprised fewer than 750 healthy bone marrow donors. Cohort members were all nominally healthy when sampled, although unrecorded immune exposures were likely present. The donor tested CMV seronegative, placing the donor among the 350 or so seronegative members of the cohort. Each donor provided a peripheral blood sample, and peripheral blood mononuclear cells were used for TCR beta sequencing. Genomic DNA was extracted from the blood cell samples with the Qiagen DNeasy Blood Extraction Kit. Remarks on this clone: Its target antigen remains unknown. No much larger clone is present one base from it, and per-base qualities are unavailable.

The chain is assembled from TRBV9 and TRBJ1-2, with TRBD1 perhaps the D gene, on 5 matching bases. The sequence was obtained from a middle-aged woman in good health and CMV-seronegative. Sample: PBMCs. The DNA sequence is TGTGCCAGCAGCCGCAGGGCCTATGGCTACACCTTC. It codes for CASSRRAYGYTF.